This T cell receptor (beta chain) emerged from a study of T and B cells in COVID-19 patients. TRB rearrangements were amplified by multiplex PCR with BIOMED2 TRB-A/B primers. Via MiXCR, TCRdb re-called the multiplex PCR reads, giving one row per CDR3 protein. Found here are 4,000 to 5,500 distinct CDR3 sequences, about 22% of them singletons; the top ten hold 12%. This clonotype rates as medium-sized. This CDR3 comprises 13 residues. Germline values: CDR1 LNHDA, CDR2 SQIVND (reference sequence). Losses at the gene ends were 4 bases for V and 8 bases for J; bases not matched to a gene: 1. Each TRB amplification used 250-500 ng of genomic DNA from blood.

The receptor comes from a human donor with active COVID-19. Sequencing was carried out using blood. V and J are TRBV19 and TRBJ1-4; 10 positions agree with TRBD1. The CDR3 spells CASSRDRGEKLFF. Written as DNA, the CDR3 is TGTGCCAGTAGTAGGGACAGGGGAGAAAAACTGTTTTTT. The full variable domain, completed using reference TRBV19 and TRBJ1-4, is DGGITQSPKYLFRKEGQNVTLSCEQNLNHDAMYWYRQDPGQGLRLIYYSQIVNDFQKGDIAEGYSVSREKKESFPLTVTSAQKNPTAFYLCASSRDRGEKLFFGSGTQLSVL.